A selection of T cell receptor beta chains follows, all from one sample in a study of T cells after yellow fever vaccination. TCRdb recomputed calls from the 5' RACE reads with MiXCR, one row per CDR3 protein. Of roughly 180,000 distinct CDR3 sequences listed, about 6.2% are singletons. Source: CD4+ T cells sorted from PBMCs, taken on the day of the first yellow fever vaccination. All receptors come from a man younger than 35 who received the YFV17D yellow fever vaccine. Both conserved end residues are part of each CDR3. Fields, in order: clone size, V gene, CDR3 length, D gene, J gene, CDR3 DNA, CDR3 protein. D genes are given only for firm matches. Rows give clone size only sometimes, using once, few, many, or a class for an expanded clone.

>-|TRBV5-4|16|TRBD2|TRBJ2-7
TGTGCCAGCAGCTTGCGACTAGCGGGGGGTTACTACGAGCAGTACTTC
CASSLRLAGGYYEQYF
>many|TRBV7-2|14|-|TRBJ1-2
TGTGCCAGCAGCCCTTCTTATTTAAACTATGGCTACACCTTC
CASSPSYLNYGYTF
>-|TRBV7-9|16|-|TRBJ1-1
TGTGCCAGCAGCTTAGCGAGTGTCCAGACGGGGGCTGAAGCTTTCTTT
CASSLASVQTGAEAFF
>few|TRBV12-3/TRBV12-4|14|-|TRBJ2-5
TGTGCCAGCAGAGCCGGGACAACTAAAGAGACCCAGTACTTC
CASRAGTTKETQYF
>many|TRBV7-3|14|TRBD1|TRBJ2-2
TGTGCCAGCAGCCTCGACAGGGGGCCCGGGGAGCTGTTTTTT
CASSLDRGPGELFF
>few|TRBV12-3/TRBV12-4|13|-|TRBJ1-4
TGTGCCAGCAGTTTACCATTTAGGGAAAAACTGTTTTTT
CASSLPFREKLFF
>many|TRBV11-2|15|-|TRBJ2-2
TGTGCCAGCACCCCCCGGGGATGGGGCACCGGGGAGCTGTTTTTT
CASTPRGWGTGELFF
>-|TRBV7-2|16|-|TRBJ2-6
TGTGCCAGCAGCTTACAAGGGCTCTCTGGGGCCAACGTCCTGACTTTC
CASSLQGLSGANVLTF
>few|TRBV6-2/TRBV6-3|14|-|TRBJ2-2
TGTGCCAGCAGCCGACTCCGGAACACCGGGGAGCTGTTTTTT
CASSRLRNTGELFF
>-|TRBV18|16|-|TRBJ1-2
TGTGCCAGCTCACCCCTCGGTGGCACACCTAACTATGGCTACACCTTC
CASSPLGGTPNYGYTF
>few|TRBV20-1|15|TRBD1|TRBJ2-7
TGCAGTGCAACATTCCAGGGCAGGGGGCTGCACGAGCAGTACTTC
CSATFQGRGLHEQYF
>many|TRBV6-5|15|TRBD1|TRBJ2-2
TGTGCCAGCAGTTTCCGGGACAGGAACACCGGGGAGCTGTTTTTT
CASSFRDRNTGELFF
>-|TRBV29-1|12|-|TRBJ2-7
TGCAGCGTTGGCTGGAGCAGCCACGAGCAGTACTTC
CSVGWSSHEQYF
>few|TRBV30|11|-|TRBJ1-2
TGTGCCTGGAGTCGAACATATGGCTACACCTTC
CAWSRTYGYTF
>many|TRBV5-1|14|-|TRBJ1-1
TGCGCCAGCAGCTTGGACGGACTGAACACTGAAGCTTTCTTT
CASSLDGLNTEAFF
>few|TRBV7-3|15|TRBD2|TRBJ2-5
TGTGCTCCGTCCTCCCGCGGGGGGGCCGCAGAGACCCAGTACTTC
CAPSSRGGAAETQYF
>many|TRBV10-3|19|TRBD1|TRBJ1-3
TGTGCCATCAGTGAAACCGGGACAGGGTACGCAGTCTCTGGAAACACCATATATTTT
CAISETGTGYAVSGNTIYF
>many|TRBV3-1|15|-|TRBJ2-5
TGTGCCAGCAGCCATTTGAGGGGGGGCCAAGAGACCCAGTACTTC
CASSHLRGGQETQYF
>many|TRBV6-1|15|TRBD2|TRBJ2-3
TGTGCCAGCAGCCCGCGGGGGACTAGCACAGATACGCAGTATTTT
CASSPRGTSTDTQYF
>few|TRBV7-2|16|-|TRBJ1-1
TGTGCCAGCAGCCCGCAAGCAGGGAACATGAACACTGAAGCTTTCTTT
CASSPQAGNMNTEAFF
>many|TRBV12-3/TRBV12-4|15|-|TRBJ2-1
TGTGCCAGCAGTCCTCAGGGGCCCTCCTACAATGAGCAGTTCTTC
CASSPQGPSYNEQFF
>-|TRBV5-2|17|-|TRBJ2-5
TGTGCCATGAGGCCCGGGAGGCGGATCCCAAACTCAGAGACCCAGTACTTC
CAMRPGRRIPNSETQYF
>-|TRBV7-9|14|-|TRBJ2-1
TGTGCCAGCAGCCAAGGGGGGACGGGCAATGAGCAGTTCTTC
CASSQGGTGNEQFF
>-|TRBV5-6|15|-|TRBJ2-6
TGTGCCAGCAGTTCTAGTCCCTCTGGGGCCAACGTCCTGACTTTC
CASSSSPSGANVLTF
>many|TRBV7-2|14|-|TRBJ2-2
TGTGCCAGCAGCTTACAAGCGAACACCGGGGAGCTGTTTTTT
CASSLQANTGELFF
>many|TRBV7-9|15|-|TRBJ2-2
TGTGCCAGCAGCTTGGTTATACCCTCCGCCGGGGAGCTGTTTTTT
CASSLVIPSAGELFF
>few|TRBV4-2|14|-|TRBJ2-3
TGTGCCAGCAGCCAATCGACCCCCACAGATACGCAGTATTTT
CASSQSTPTDTQYF